This T cell receptor beta chain was obtained from a study of control samples from healthy donors and cancer patients. Data came from immunoSEQ multiplex PCR; TCRdb stores just in-frame clones and leaves some out. Found here are about 160,000 clones, 85% to 95% of them singletons; the top ten hold about 9.3%. CDR1 and CDR2 from the germline V gene are LNHDA and SQIVND (reference sequence). Trimming cost V 4 bases and J 5 bases, with 15 bases left between them. The CDR3 consists of 16 residues. The chain combines TRBV19 with TRBJ1-6; D gene unclear. The origin of this receptor is a woman in her thirties or forties in good health. Sequenced: blood. The CDR3 DNA reads as TGTGCCAGTAGTACCAACGTACGCCTCGATAATTCACCCCTCCACTTT. Its protein is CASSTNVRLDNSPLHF.